Following are 16 T cell receptor beta chains from one sample sequenced in a study of blood T cell repertoires in COVID-19. Method: immunoSEQ multiplex PCR; TCRdb's copy keeps in-frame clones and lacks some. Of approximately 250,000 clones in the sample, 83% were seen once. Sequences were obtained from peripheral blood. Receptors were obtained from a human donor in a cohort sampled during active COVID-19.

This clone has just one count. This chain links TRBV19 with TRBJ1-1, with unresolved D. V dropped 3 bases and J dropped 0 bases, with 8 bases sitting between them. The CDR3 extends over 14 amino acids. From germline, CDR1 is LNHDA and CDR2 SQIVND (reference sequence). This chain's CDR3 is CASSILNMNTEAFF. CDR3 bases: TGTGCCAGTAGTATTCTCAACATGAACACTGAAGCTTTCTTT.

This clone was detected once. The CDR3 spells CASSPPGLATITDTQYF. The CDR3 DNA reads TGTGCCAGTAGTCCTCCGGGACTAGCGACAATCACAGATACGCAGTATTTT. The chain uses TRBV19 and TRBJ2-3; 10 bases line up with TRBD2. V shed 5 bases and J 2 bases; nucleotides not matched to a gene: 10. The V gene's germline CDR1 is LNHDA and CDR2 SQIVND (reference sequence). CDR3 length: 17 residues.

The CDR3 spells CATSDFGDRGSHEQYF. In nucleotides, the CDR3 is TGTGCCACCAGTGATTTTGGGGACAGGGGTTCCCACGAGCAGTACTTC. The J gene is TRBJ2-7, the V gene TRBV24-1, with 10 bases aligning to TRBD1. The length of the CDR3 is 16 residues. The germline CDR1 and CDR2 sequences are KGHDR and SFDVKD. V trimming: 1 base; J trimming: 5 bases; junction bases outside the gene matches: 7.

V usage is TRBV27 and J usage is TRBJ2-7; 8 nucleotides align to TRBD2. Looked up from germline, CDR1 is MNHEY and CDR2 is SMNVEV (reference sequence). This CDR3 comprises 14 residues. With V trimmed by 5 bases and J by 7 bases, 10 bases remained unmatched. For the CDR3, the DNA is TGTGCCAGCAGTCCCGGGACTAGAGGAAGAGAGCAGTACTTC. It is translated as CASSPGTRGREQYF.

The chain recombines TRBV2 with TRBJ1-5; D unresolved. From germline, CDR1 is SNHLY and CDR2 FYNNEI. This CDR3 contains 15 residues. Trimming cost V 6 bases and J 2 bases, with 14 bases left between them. CDR3 residues: CASRLGDAGNQPQHF. CDR3 nucleotides: TGTGCCAGCAGACTCGGGGATGCGGGCAATCAGCCCCAGCATTTT.

This clone was detected once. This chain connects TRBV18 to TRBJ2-3; perhaps TRBD1 as D (7 bases). The CDR3 has 16 amino acids. Germline V CDR1 and CDR2: KGHSH, LQKENI. Trimming removed 5 bases at V and 1 base at J, with 16 bases between. CDR3 DNA sequence: TGTGCCAGCTCATCAAGACAGGGCGGGGGCACAGATACGCAGTATTTT. Translating it yields CASSSRQGGGTDTQYF.

The V gene is TRBV7-6, the J gene TRBJ2-3, with a possible D match to TRBD1 (5 bases). Per germline, CDR1 SGHVS and CDR2 FNYEAQ. With 6 bases removed from V and 6 bases from J, the gap between germline ends came to 13 bases. The CDR3 totals 13 residues. CDR3 sequence (DNA): TGTGCCAGCAGAAAAACAGGATCGGATACGCAGTATTTT. It specifies CASRKTGSDTQYF.

The CDR3 spells CSASLARETQYF. The CDR3 DNA reads TGCAGTGCTAGTTTGGCAAGAGAGACCCAGTACTTC. The chain carries TRBV20-1 and TRBJ2-5; D not resolved. The CDR3 consists of 12 residues. Trimming took off 3 bases at V and 4 bases at J, with 9 bases between the two ends. The V gene's germline CDR1 is DFQATT and CDR2 SNEGSKA (reference sequence).

The chain combines TRBV18 with TRBJ2-7; TRBD1 is a possible D gene (7 bases). The CDR3 consists of 12 residues. Germline loops: CDR1 KGHSH, CDR2 LQKENI. V was pared by 6 bases and J by 6 bases, with 12 bases between. Written as DNA, the CDR3 is TGTGCCAGCTCTCACAGGGGAGGCGAGCAGTACTTC. Translated, it gives CASSHRGGEQYF.

The chain recombines TRBV5-1 with TRBJ1-6; a possible D gene is TRBD1 (5 bases). Per germline, CDR1 SGHRS and CDR2 YFSETQ. V was trimmed by 4 bases and J by 7 bases, leaving 15 bases between them. The length of the CDR3 is 15 residues. As DNA, the CDR3 is TGCGCCAGCAGCCCGACCGGGGGTAACAATTCACCCCTCCACTTT. Translation: CASSPTGGNNSPLHF. The full variable domain, completed using reference TRBV5-1 and TRBJ1-6, is KAGVTQTPRYLIKTRGQQVTLSCSPISGHRSVSWYQQTPGQGLQFLFEYFSETQRNKGNFPGRFSGRQFSNSRSEMNVSTLELGDSALYLCASSPTGGNNSPLHFGNGTRLTVT.

This chain uses TRBV5-1 with TRBJ2-7; 8 nucleotides line up with TRBD2. CDR1 is SGHRS and CDR2 is YFSETQ in the germline V gene. This CDR3 has 13 amino acids. After removal of 1 base from V and 6 bases from J, the junction contained 3 bases not matched to a gene. The CDR3 nucleotides read TGCGCCAGCAGCTTGTTCCTAGCGGGCGAGCAGTACTTC. Amino acids: CASSLFLAGEQYF. Looking up the rest from reference TRBV5-1 and TRBJ2-7 gives the full variable domain: KAGVTQTPRYLIKTRGQQVTLSCSPISGHRSVSWYQQTPGQGLQFLFEYFSETQRNKGNFPGRFSGRQFSNSRSEMNVSTLELGDSALYLCASSLFLAGEQYFGPGTRLTVT.

The chain carries TRBV4-1 and TRBJ2-7, with 10 bases aligning to TRBD1. Per germline, CDR1 MGHRA and CDR2 YSYEKL. The CDR3 totals 16 residues. V trimming: 3 bases; J trimming: 3 bases; junction bases outside the gene matches: 8. The CDR3 nucleotides read TGCGCCAGCAGCCATCGACAGGGGGCGGCTGACTACGAGCAGTACTTC. It translates to CASSHRQGAADYEQYF.

The J gene is TRBJ2-5, the V gene TRBV5-5, with D perhaps matching TRBD1 (5 bases). The CDR3 covers 14 residues. Per germline, CDR1 SGHKS and CDR2 YYEKEE (reference sequence). V lost 0 bases and J lost 5, with 11 bases in between. CDR3 sequence (DNA): TGTGCCAGCAGCTTGGGGCAGACAGAGGAGACCCAGTACTTC. It encodes CASSLGQTEETQYF.

The CDR3 DNA reads as TGCGCCAGCAGTCAATTCGGAGGCGCGTCTGGGGTGGGGGCCAATCAGCCCCAGCATTTT. Residues: CASSQFGGASGVGANQPQHF. The chain uses TRBV23-1 and TRBJ1-5; D perhaps matches TRBD1 (6 bases). TRBV23-1 is flagged as an ORF with uncertain function. The CDR3 is made up of 20 amino acids. V was trimmed by 1 base and J by 3 bases, leaving 25 bases between them.

The gene calls are TRBV3-1 (or the pseudogene TRBV3-2) and TRBJ2-5; weak D call: TRBD2 (6 bases). Germline CDR1 LGHDT, CDR2 YNNKEL (reference sequence). The CDR3 has 13 residues. Trimming took 5 bases from V and 7 from J, leaving 14 bases between them. The CDR3: CASSRDWRGTQYF. In DNA form, the CDR3 reads TGTGCCAGCAGCAGGGACTGGAGGGGGACCCAGTACTTC.

This chain uses TRBV6-1 with TRBJ1-5, with no clear D. V gave up 3 bases and J gave up 0 bases, with 12 bases separating them. Germline V gene data show CDR1 as MNHNS and CDR2 as SASEGT. The CDR3 contains 16 residues. CDR3 sequence reads: CASSDGGDYSNQPQHF. The CDR3 DNA sequence: TGTGCCAGCAGTGATGGTGGAGACTATAGCAATCAGCCCCAGCATTTT.